What follows describes a single T cell receptor (beta chain). What antigen it recognizes has not been identified. Base qualities are missing; no much larger clone stands one base away. This record belongs to a study of blood T cell repertoires in COVID-19 (dated by TCRdb to the early 2020s). Turning to the overall study: Collaborator samples came from the United States, Italy and Spain and covered acute and convalescent phases of COVID-19. The material from the prospective study consisted of cDNA or gDNA derived from T cells, B-cell-depleted T cells, or PBMCs. Deeply sampled blood TCRbeta repertoires from subjects exposed to, actively infected with, or recovered from COVID-19 were included in the dataset. The repertoires were released in a freely available public database meant as a resource for research on the immune response to SARS-CoV-2. The samples were drawn from the first 160 participants of the ongoing ImmuneRACE study and from some 1,300 subjects provided by 6 global collaborators. A de-identified subject ID, COVID-19 status, age in years and sex were almost always included in the sample metadata. Where available, HLA class I and class II types were taken from metadata supplied by the sample provider and were not determined by assay-based typing. General findings and caveats noted by the study authors: How much clinical and demographic metadata was included differed by source and by participant, and the metadata was provided uncurated.

The immunoSEQ Assay, a bias-controlled multiplex PCR, was used to amplify TCRbeta CDR3 regions from genomic DNA. The study's own analysis went as follows. The number of nucleated cells in each sample was estimated from the amplification of reference gene primers within the assay. To quantify the absolute abundance of each unique TCRbeta CDR3 rearrangement, sequence reads were collapsed and filtered. For each sample, productive Simpson clonality was calculated as the square root of Simpson's diversity index over productive rearrangements. TCRdb took this table from immuneACCESS and kept in-frame rearrangements with V and J called. Such tables lack part of the clones; where checked against another copy, unresolved V genes explain under half of the gap, and the rest is unexplained. From that table come the V and J calls and clone size; the DNA was used to work out D and trimming. The sample contains about 260,000 clones, 75% to 90% of them found a single time. In total, the top ten clones hold approximately 9% of the sample.

In the germline V gene, CDR1 corresponds to KGHSH and CDR2 to LQKENI. The germline ends are 6 bases apart after V is trimmed by 9 bases and J by 0 bases. The CDR3 measures 13 amino acids from cysteine to phenylalanine. This entry keeps only the CDR3 DNA: 39 bases, framed from base 1. Each collaborating institution followed its own protocols to collect whole blood in K2EDTA tubes. For TCRbeta analysis, collaborator samples were shipped as frozen whole blood, as isolated PBMCs, or as DNA extracted from either sample type. Material for sequencing was peripheral blood. The rearrangement joined TRBV18 to TRBJ2-6; too little of a D gene remains to name it. The receptor was isolated from a human donor in a cohort sampled during active COVID-19. The CDR3 is CASQDSGANVLTF. At the DNA level, the sequence is TGTGCCAGTCAGGACTCTGGGGCCAACGTCCTGACTTTC.